The rows below give T cell receptor beta chains drawn from one sample of a study of human T cells and chemical hapten exposure. TCRdb redid the calling of the RACE reads with MiXCR, one entry per CDR3 protein. The sample lists approximately 57,000 distinct CDR3 sequences; roughly 10% were seen once. This sample comprised whole blood, obtained in connection with sensitization to the hapten diphenylcyclopropenone (DPC). These receptor sequences come from a man in his forties with alopecia areata. Some clones in this sample may be carry-over from other donors' samples. Both conserved end residues are part of each CDR3. D genes are given only for firm matches. Part of the rows lack a size; the others show once, few, many or a class for expanded clones.

TRBJ2-7 | NA | TRBV6-6 | NA | TGTGCCAGCACTGGAGTGGAAGGGTTTGCTCACGAGCAGTACTTC | CASTGVEGFAHEQYF
TRBJ2-7 | TRBD2 | TRBV6-1 | many | TGTGCCAGCAGAACAAATAGCGGGACCTCCAACGAGCAGTACTTC | CASRTNSGTSNEQYF
TRBJ2-1 | NA | TRBV12-2 | many | TGTGCAAGTCGCTTAGCGCTTCCTAGCGGGAGGGCCGTTTCCTACAATGAGCAGTTCTTC | CASRLALPSGRAVSYNEQFF
TRBJ2-7 | NA | TRBV2 | few | TGTGCCAGCATCTGGACAGAGACATCCTACGAGCAGTACTTC | CASIWTETSYEQYF
TRBJ2-7 | TRBD1 | TRBV5-1 | many | TGCGCCAGCAGCTTGTTTGAGACAGGGGTCCGCGAGCAGTACTTC | CASSLFETGVREQYF
TRBJ2-1 | NA | TRBV27 | few | TGTGCCAGCAGTTCCTCCGGTTGGGGTAATGAGCAGTTCTTC | CASSSSGWGNEQFF
TRBJ2-2 | NA | TRBV11-3 | few | TGTGCCAGCAGCTCTATCGGCTCGGGGACCGGGGAGCTGTTTTTT | CASSSIGSGTGELFF
TRBJ1-1 | NA | TRBV3-1 | NA | TGTGCCAGCAGCCAAGGCGGACGACCTGAAGCTTTCTTT | CASSQGGRPEAFF
TRBJ1-1 | TRBD1 | TRBV20-1 | many | TGCAGTGCTAGGAGACAGGGGAACACTGAAGCTTTCTTT | CSARRQGNTEAFF
TRBJ2-7 | NA | TRBV2 | few | TGTGCCAGCAGTGAAGCTTCGGGAGAGCAGTACTTC | CASSEASGEQYF
TRBJ2-7 | NA | TRBV6-5 | many | TGTGCCAGCAGTTACTCGGACGGGAATCCCTACGAGCAGTACTTC | CASSYSDGNPYEQYF
TRBJ1-1 | NA | TRBV5-1 | NA | TGCGCCAGCTCACAGGGTGAGAACACTGAAGCTTTCTTT | CASSQGENTEAFF
TRBJ2-7 | NA | TRBV6-1 | NA | TGTGCCAGCAGTGAGACGAGTTCCTACGAGCAGTACTTC | CASSETSSYEQYF
TRBJ2-1 | NA | TRBV11-1 | NA | TGTGCCAGCAGCTTAGCGCGGACAGTGTCCTACAATGAGCAGTTCTTC | CASSLARTVSYNEQFF
TRBJ2-3 | NA | TRBV15 | NA | TGTGCCACCAGCAGAGATTTGTTTGGCCCAGATACGCAGTATTTT | CATSRDLFGPDTQYF
TRBJ2-1 | TRBD2 | TRBV28 | many | TGTGCCAGCAGTTTTGGTGTGGGAAGCGGGAGGGCCTCCTACAATGAGCAGTTCTTC | CASSFGVGSGRASYNEQFF
TRBJ2-3 | TRBD2 | TRBV13 | few | TGTGCCAGCAGCTTAGCGCGAGCGGGGTCCACAGATACGCAGTATTTT | CASSLARAGSTDTQYF
TRBJ2-7 | NA | TRBV12-3/TRBV12-4 | few | TGTGCCAGCAGTTCCACCCGGATCTCCTACGAGCAGTACTTC | CASSSTRISYEQYF
TRBJ1-5 | NA | TRBV28 | NA | TGTGCCAGCAAGGGGACGAGGAGCAATCAGCCCCAGCATTTT | CASKGTRSNQPQHF
TRBJ1-5 | NA | TRBV28 | NA | TGTGCCAGCAGGGTAGGGGGACGCAATCAGCCCCAGCATTTT | CASRVGGRNQPQHF
TRBJ2-1 | TRBD2 | TRBV11-1 | few | TGTGCCAGCAGCCTCCGGCGAGTAGCGGGAGGCAATGAGCAGTTCTTC | CASSLRRVAGGNEQFF
TRBJ2-1 | TRBD2 | TRBV6-5 | NA | TGTGCCAGCAGTTACTCCGGGGTAGCGGGAGCTCGTGAGCAGTTCTTC | CASSYSGVAGAREQFF
TRBJ2-1 | NA | TRBV6-2/TRBV6-3 | many | TGTGCCAGCAGTTACTCCATAATAGCGGTAGGGAACGATGAGCAGTTCTTC | CASSYSIIAVGNDEQFF
TRBJ2-7 | NA | TRBV7-3 | NA | TGTGCCAGCAGCGTGACAGTTTCGGGGGAGCAGTACTTC | CASSVTVSGEQYF
TRBJ2-3 | TRBD1 | TRBV9 | few | TGTGCCAGCAGCGCCTTGGCAGGGGGCGCAAAGGGCACAGATACGCAGTATTTT | CASSALAGGAKGTDTQYF
TRBJ2-2 | NA | TRBV3-1 | few | TGTGCCAGCAGCCAGGGGGGCGCGGATACCGGGGAGCTGTTTTTT | CASSQGGADTGELFF
TRBJ1-1 | NA | TRBV7-8 | few | TGTGCCAGCAGCTTAGTCGGGGCTGGAGCTTTCTTT | CASSLVGAGAFF
TRBJ1-1 | TRBD1 | TRBV12-3/TRBV12-4 | NA | TGTGCCAGCAGGGGACAGGGAGTGAACACTGAAGCTTTCTTT | CASRGQGVNTEAFF
TRBJ2-3 | TRBD1 | TRBV9 | few | TGTGCCAGCAGCGAGGGACAGGGAGCGGGAACAGATACGCAGTATTTT | CASSEGQGAGTDTQYF
TRBJ2-5 | TRBD2 | TRBV5-1 | NA | TGCGCCAGCAGCTCCCCCGCGGGAGGAGAGACCCAGTACTTC | CASSSPAGGETQYF
TRBJ1-4 | NA | TRBV11-2 | few | TGTGCCAGCAGCGCGGACAGTGGTACTGCAAAACTGTTTTTT | CASSADSGTAKLFF
TRBJ1-3 | NA | TRBV6-5 | NA | TGTGCCAGCAGCCCCCAGAGATCCTCTGGAAACACCATATATTTT | CASSPQRSSGNTIYF
TRBJ2-3 | NA | TRBV5-1 | NA | TGCGCCAGCAGTTCCACCACAGATACGCAGTATTTT | CASSSTTDTQYF
TRBJ1-4 | NA | TRBV20-1 | many | TGCAGTGCCGGTAGGGATAGAGGGGAAAAACTGTTTTTT | CSAGRDRGEKLFF
TRBJ2-7 | TRBD1 | TRBV20-1 | NA | TGCAGTGCTAGTGGGGGACAGGGCTTCGACGAGCAGTACTTC | CSASGGQGFDEQYF
TRBJ2-7 | NA | TRBV14 | few | TGTGCCAGCAGCCGGGTTGAGGCGGTCTACGAGCAGTACTTC | CASSRVEAVYEQYF
TRBJ2-2 | NA | TRBV28 | NA | TGTGCCACCGGAGGGAACACCGGGGAGCTGTTTTTT | CATGGNTGELFF